This TCR beta chain was captured by sequencing in a study of blood T cell repertoires in COVID-19. Study context: Sample material is recorded as cDNA or gDNA derived from T cells, B-cell-depleted T cells, or PBMCs.

Original data processing: Amplifying reference gene primers gave estimates of nucleated cell counts. Assay: immunoSEQ multiplex PCR; the TCRdb copy retains only in-frame clones and omits some. That table furnishes V, J and clone size, whereas the DNA furnished D and trimming. The sample shows roughly 220,000 clones, 84% of them seen only once. Enrollees, about 18 to 95 years old, lived in some 24 US areas. Trimming cost V 2 bases and J 5 bases, with 11 bases left between them. This CDR3 contains 13 residues. CDR1 is SGHRS and CDR2 is YFSETQ in the germline V gene. Sample: PBMCs or T cells enriched from blood (not recorded which). The TCR comes from a woman in her thirties or forties who had recovered from COVID-19. The chain is built from TRBV5-1 and TRBJ2-7; D may be TRBD1 (5 bases). The CDR3 spells CASSLQVGNEQYF. The CDR3 nucleotides are TGCGCCAGCAGCTTACAGGTAGGCAACGAGCAGTACTTC.